These T cell receptor beta chains were read from a single sample in a study of T cells in Graves' hyperthyroidism and ophthalmopathy. TCRdb re-called the multiplex PCR reads through MiXCR, storing one row per CDR3 protein. Among 300,000 to 450,000 distinct CDR3 sequences, roughly 20% were seen once, and the ten largest hold around 16%. Sequenced input: blood. These receptors were collected from a woman between 40 and 55 years old with Graves' ophthalmopathy. CDR3s include the opening cysteine and the closing phenylalanine or tryptophan. D genes are given only for firm matches. Clone size is given for some rows only: seen once, a few or many times, or a class if the clone is expanded.

D	size	V	J	DNA	CDR3
NA	many	TRBV28	TRBJ1-1	TGTGCCAGCAGTTTGATGACAAATCCACGAGAAGCTTTCTTT	CASSLMTNPREAFF
NA	many	TRBV20-1	TRBJ1-1	TGCAGTGCCTTAGACAGGTCGAACACTGAAGCTTTCTTT	CSALDRSNTEAFF
NA	many	TRBV6-2/TRBV6-3	TRBJ2-7	TGTGCCAGCAGTTACTCACCGGAGGGCCGTGCCGAGCAGTACTTC	CASSYSPEGRAEQYF
NA	NA	TRBV7-2	TRBJ2-5	TGTGCCAGCAGCTTAGGGGAGACGGTATGGGAGACCCAGTACTTC	CASSLGETVWETQYF
TRBD2	NA	TRBV6-1	TRBJ2-5	TGTGCCAGCGCCGGGACTAGAGAGTGGGCCCAGTACTTC	CASAGTREWAQYF
NA	many	TRBV6-1	TRBJ2-2	TGTGCCAGCAGTGTGGCCAGGGCCAAGACCGGGGAGCTGTTTTTT	CASSVARAKTGELFF
NA	few	TRBV30	TRBJ1-1	TGTGCCTGGAGATACGCTATGAACACTGAAGCTTTCTTT	CAWRYAMNTEAFF
NA	few	TRBV29-1	TRBJ2-1	TGCAGCGTTGAAGTATTCCGGACCAGGGGTGGTGGTGAGCAGTTCTTC	CSVEVFRTRGGGEQFF
NA	many	TRBV7-8	TRBJ2-7	TGTGCCAGCAGCTTAGCAGGACAAGTTTTCGGCGAGCAGTACTTC	CASSLAGQVFGEQYF
NA	many	TRBV15	TRBJ2-7	TGTGCCACCAGCAGAGGTGAAGCCTCCTACGAGCAGTACTTC	CATSRGEASYEQYF
NA	NA	TRBV13	TRBJ2-7	TGTGCCAGCAGCTCGGACACATCCTACGAGCAGTACTTC	CASSSDTSYEQYF
NA	NA	TRBV30	TRBJ2-7	TGTGCCTGGAGCTCCTCCGGGGGACCTTACGAGCAATACTTC	CAWSSSGGPYEQYF
TRBD1	many	TRBV20-1	TRBJ1-1	TGCAGTGCTACCGGGACAGGGGGCTACACTGAAGCTTTCTTT	CSATGTGGYTEAFF
NA	NA	TRBV3-1	TRBJ2-7	TGTGCCAGCAGCCAAGCAACGGGAGTGCAGTACTTC	CASSQATGVQYF
TRBD2	many	TRBV27	TRBJ2-7	TGTGCCAGCAGTCCCCGTGGTAGCGGGAGTTTTTACGAGCAGTACTTC	CASSPRGSGSFYEQYF
TRBD2	NA	TRBV19	TRBJ2-7	TGTGCCAGTAGTAGTAGTGGGAGGGCCAGTTACGAGCAGTACTTC	CASSSSGRASYEQYF
NA	many	TRBV27	TRBJ2-2	TGTGCCAGCAGTCCCTGGCTCCCCGGGGAGCTGTTTTTT	CASSPWLPGELFF
TRBD2	many	TRBV6-2/TRBV6-3	TRBJ2-7	TGTGCCAGCAGTTACTCGAGTGGTTTCGGGAGGCCTACCTACGAGCAGTACTTC	CASSYSSGFGRPTYEQYF
NA	many	TRBV24-1	TRBJ1-1	TGTGCCACCAGTAAGGGGCCGACGAACACTGAAGCTTTCTTT	CATSKGPTNTEAFF
NA	NA	TRBV15	TRBJ2-5	TGTGCCACCAGCAGAGAGAGGGGCTGGGTGGAGACCCAGTACTTC	CATSRERGWVETQYF
TRBD2	many	TRBV19	TRBJ2-7	TGTGCCAGTAGTATAAGTCTAGCGGGAGCCTACGAGCAGTACTTC	CASSISLAGAYEQYF
NA	NA	TRBV30	TRBJ1-2	TGTGCCTGGAGTGTACGTCCCTCGGACTATGGCTACACCTTC	CAWSVRPSDYGYTF
NA	NA	TRBV2	TRBJ1-5	TGTGCCAGCAGTTTGATCCGACAGGTCCCTCAGCCCCAGCATTTT	CASSLIRQVPQPQHF
NA	many	TRBV12-3/TRBV12-4	TRBJ1-6	TGTGCCAGCAGTTCCGGACGGAGCTCCTATAATTCACCCCTCCACTTT	CASSSGRSSYNSPLHF
TRBD1	NA	TRBV19	TRBJ1-2	TGTGCCAGTAGGGGACAGGGTTCCGGCTATGGCTACACCTTC	CASRGQGSGYGYTF
TRBD1	NA	TRBV6-4	TRBJ1-1	TGTGCCAGCAGTTTGGACAGGGCGCGCATGAACACTGAAGCTTTCTTT	CASSLDRARMNTEAFF